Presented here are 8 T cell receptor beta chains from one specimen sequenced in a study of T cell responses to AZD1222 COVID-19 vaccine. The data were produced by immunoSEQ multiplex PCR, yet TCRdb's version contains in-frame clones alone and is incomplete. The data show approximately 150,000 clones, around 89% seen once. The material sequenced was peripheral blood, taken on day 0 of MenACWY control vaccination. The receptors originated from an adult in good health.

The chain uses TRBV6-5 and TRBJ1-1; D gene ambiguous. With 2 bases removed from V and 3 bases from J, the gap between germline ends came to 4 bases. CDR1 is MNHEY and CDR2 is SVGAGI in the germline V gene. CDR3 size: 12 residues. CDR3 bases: TGTGCCAGCAGTTACAGGGACACTGAAGCTTTCTTT. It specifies CASSYRDTEAFF.

The CDR3 region is CASSYPLSWGAQFF. The CDR3 nucleotides read TGTGCCAGCAGTTACCCGCTATCTTGGGGGGCGCAGTTCTTC. This chain connects TRBV6-2 or TRBV6-3 to TRBJ2-1; D might be TRBD1 or TRBD2, each matching 6 bases. From germline, CDR1 is MNHEY and CDR2 SVGEGT. The V and J ends lost 2 bases and 12 bases respectively, with 17 bases between them. CDR3 length: 14 amino acids.

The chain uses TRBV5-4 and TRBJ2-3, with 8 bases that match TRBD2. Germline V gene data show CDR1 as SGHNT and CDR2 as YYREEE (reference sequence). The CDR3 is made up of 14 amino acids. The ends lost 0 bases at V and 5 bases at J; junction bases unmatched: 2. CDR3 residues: CASSLESGGDTQYF. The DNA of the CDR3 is TGTGCCAGCAGCTTGGAAAGCGGGGGAGATACGCAGTATTTT.

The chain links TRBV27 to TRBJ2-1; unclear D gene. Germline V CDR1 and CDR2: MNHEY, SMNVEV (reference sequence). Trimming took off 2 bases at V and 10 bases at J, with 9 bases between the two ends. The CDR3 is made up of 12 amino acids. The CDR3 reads CASSLPSREQFF. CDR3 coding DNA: TGTGCCAGCAGTTTACCCTCTCGAGAGCAGTTCTTC.

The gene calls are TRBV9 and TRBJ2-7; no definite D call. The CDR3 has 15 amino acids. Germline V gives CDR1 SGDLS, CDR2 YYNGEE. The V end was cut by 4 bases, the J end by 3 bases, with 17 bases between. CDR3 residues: CASSPVAEAYYEQYF. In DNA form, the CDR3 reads TGTGCCAGCAGCCCAGTAGCAGAAGCCTACTACGAGCAGTACTTC.

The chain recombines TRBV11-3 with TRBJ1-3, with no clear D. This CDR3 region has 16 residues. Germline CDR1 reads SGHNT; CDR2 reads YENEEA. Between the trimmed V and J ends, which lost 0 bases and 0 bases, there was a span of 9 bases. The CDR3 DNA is TGTGCCAGCAGCTTAGATACAGCGAACTCTGGAAACACCATATATTTT. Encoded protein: CASSLDTANSGNTIYF.

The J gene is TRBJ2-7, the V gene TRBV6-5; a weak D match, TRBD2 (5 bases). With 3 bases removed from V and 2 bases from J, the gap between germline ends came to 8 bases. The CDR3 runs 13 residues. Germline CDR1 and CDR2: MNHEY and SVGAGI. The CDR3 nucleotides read TGTGCCAGCAGTTATCCGGGAACCTACGAGCAGTACTTC. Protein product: CASSYPGTYEQYF.

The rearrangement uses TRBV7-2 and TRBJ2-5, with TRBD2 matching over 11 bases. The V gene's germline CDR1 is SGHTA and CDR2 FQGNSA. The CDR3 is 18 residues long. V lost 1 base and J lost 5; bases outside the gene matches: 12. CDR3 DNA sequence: TGTGCCAGCAGCTTAGTCTCGCCTACTAGCGGGGGCTGGGAGACCCAGTACTTC. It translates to CASSLVSPTSGGWETQYF.